This T cell receptor beta chain was recovered during a study of shared clonotypes between healthy human individuals. At deep level, the assay was performed. In the authors' workflow: ImmunoSEQ only sent back junction sequences with no quality scores, so filtering was done differently. Assay: immunoSEQ multiplex PCR; the TCRdb copy retains only in-frame clones and omits some. Clone size and the V and J calls come from that table; the DNA yielded D and trimming. The sample yields around 500,000 clones, roughly 85% seen once. Every contributor of samples was a Caucasian grown-up residing in Nashville, Tennessee. The V end was cut by 8 bases, the J end by 6 bases, with 14 bases between. The CDR3 covers 12 residues. CDR1 and CDR2 (germline): SEHNR, FQNEAQ (reference sequence).

Source material: PBMCs. This clonotype originated in a woman in her thirties or forties in good health. Some clones in this sample may be carry-over from other donors' samples. The gene calls are TRBV7-9 and TRBJ2-7; unclear D gene. CDR3 in DNA: TGTGCCAGCGGGTGGGTCGGTCGCGAGCAGTACTTC. Amino acids: CASGWVGREQYF. The whole variable domain, filled in from reference TRBV7-9 and TRBJ2-7, reads DTGVSQNPRHKITKRGQNVTFRCDPISEHNRLYWYRQTLGQGPEFLTYFQNEAQLEKSRLLSDRFSAERPKGSFSTLEIQRTEQGDSAMYLCASGWVGREQYFGPGTRLTVT.